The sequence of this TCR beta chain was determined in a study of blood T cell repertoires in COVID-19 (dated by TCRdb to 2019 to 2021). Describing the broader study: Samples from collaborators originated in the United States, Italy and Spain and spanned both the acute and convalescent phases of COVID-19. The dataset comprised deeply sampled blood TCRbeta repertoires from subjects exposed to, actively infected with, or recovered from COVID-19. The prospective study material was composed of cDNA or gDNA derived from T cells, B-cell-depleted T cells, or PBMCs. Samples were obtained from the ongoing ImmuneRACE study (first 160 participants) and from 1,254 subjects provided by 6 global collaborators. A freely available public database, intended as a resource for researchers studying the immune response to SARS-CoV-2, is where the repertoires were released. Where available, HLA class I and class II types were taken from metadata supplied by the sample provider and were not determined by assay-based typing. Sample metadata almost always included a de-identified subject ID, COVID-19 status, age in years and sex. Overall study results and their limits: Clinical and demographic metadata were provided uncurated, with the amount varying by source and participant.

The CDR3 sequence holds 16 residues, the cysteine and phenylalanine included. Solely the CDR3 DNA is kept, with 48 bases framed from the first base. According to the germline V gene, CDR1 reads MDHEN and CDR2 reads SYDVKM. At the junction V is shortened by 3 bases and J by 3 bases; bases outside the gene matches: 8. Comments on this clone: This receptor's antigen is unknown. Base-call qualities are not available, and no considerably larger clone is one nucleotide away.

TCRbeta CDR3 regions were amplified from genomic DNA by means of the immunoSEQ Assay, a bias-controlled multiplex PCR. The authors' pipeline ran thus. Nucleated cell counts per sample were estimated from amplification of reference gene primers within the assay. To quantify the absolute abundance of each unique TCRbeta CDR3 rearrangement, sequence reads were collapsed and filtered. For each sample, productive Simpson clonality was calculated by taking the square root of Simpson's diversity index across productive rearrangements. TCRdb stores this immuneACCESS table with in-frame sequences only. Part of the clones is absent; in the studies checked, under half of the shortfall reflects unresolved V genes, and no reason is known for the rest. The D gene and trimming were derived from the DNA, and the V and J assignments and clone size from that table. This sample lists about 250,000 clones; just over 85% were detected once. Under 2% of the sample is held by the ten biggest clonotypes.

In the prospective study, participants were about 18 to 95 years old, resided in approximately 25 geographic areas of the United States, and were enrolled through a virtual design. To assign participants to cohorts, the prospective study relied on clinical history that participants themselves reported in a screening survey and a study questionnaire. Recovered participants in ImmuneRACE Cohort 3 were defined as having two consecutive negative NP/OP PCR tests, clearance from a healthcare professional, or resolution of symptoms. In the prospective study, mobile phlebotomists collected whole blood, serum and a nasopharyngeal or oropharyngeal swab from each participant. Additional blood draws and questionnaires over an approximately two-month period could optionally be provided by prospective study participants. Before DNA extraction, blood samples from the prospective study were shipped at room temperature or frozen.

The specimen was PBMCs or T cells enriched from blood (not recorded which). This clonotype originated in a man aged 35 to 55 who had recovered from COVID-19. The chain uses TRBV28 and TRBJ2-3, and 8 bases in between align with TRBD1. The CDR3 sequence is CASSFQGAQSTDTQYF. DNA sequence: TGTGCCAGCAGTTTTCAGGGGGCGCAGAGTACAGATACGCAGTATTTT.